This record looks at one TCR beta chain sequence and its context. Its specificity is not known. Then a second PCR, running roughly 6 to 11 cycles, was carried out with a sample-barcoded 5' primer and a J-beta primer mix. A template-switch adaptor containing 12 random nucleotides labeled each cDNA molecule. TCRdb reprocessed the 5' RACE reads with MiXCR, giving one entry per CDR3 protein. This sample yields around 780,000 distinct CDR3 sequences, of which 56% are seen a single time; under 30% belongs to the top ten. Total RNA extracted from each sample amounted to at least 5 micrograms. This record comes from a study of blood T cells in healthy people across ages. Study results and caveats: One million T cells yielded diversity estimates that were considered underestimates.

The CDR3 runs 14 residues. V dropped 4 bases and J dropped 2 bases, with 10 bases sitting between them. The clonotype was recovered from a man in his forties or fifties in good health. The rearrangement uses TRBV12-3 or TRBV12-4 and TRBJ2-3; either TRBD1 or TRBD2 may supply D (5 bases each). The sequencing sample was made of blood. Here the CDR3 reads CASSSGPLTDTQYF. The CDR3 nucleotides read TGTGCCAGCAGTTCGGGACCACTCACAGATACGCAGTATTTT.